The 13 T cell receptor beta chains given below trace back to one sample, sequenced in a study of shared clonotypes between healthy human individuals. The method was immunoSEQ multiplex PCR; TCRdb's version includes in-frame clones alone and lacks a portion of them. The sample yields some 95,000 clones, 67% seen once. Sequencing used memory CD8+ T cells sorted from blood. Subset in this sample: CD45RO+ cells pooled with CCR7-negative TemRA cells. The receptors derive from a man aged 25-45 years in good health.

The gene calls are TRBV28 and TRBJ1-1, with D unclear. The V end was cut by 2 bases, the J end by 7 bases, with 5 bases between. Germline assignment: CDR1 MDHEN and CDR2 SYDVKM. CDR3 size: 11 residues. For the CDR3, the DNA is TGTGCCAGCAGTTTAAACTATGAAGCTTTCTTT. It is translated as CASSLNYEAFF.

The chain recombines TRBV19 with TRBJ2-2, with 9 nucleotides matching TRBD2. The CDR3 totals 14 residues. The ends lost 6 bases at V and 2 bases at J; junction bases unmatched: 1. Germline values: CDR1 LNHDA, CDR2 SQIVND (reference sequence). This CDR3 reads CASRTSGNTGELFF. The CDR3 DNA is TGTGCCAGTAGGACTAGCGGTAACACCGGGGAGCTGTTTTTT. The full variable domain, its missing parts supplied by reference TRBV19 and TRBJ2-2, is DGGITQSPKYLFRKEGQNVTLSCEQNLNHDAMYWYRQDPGQGLRLIYYSQIVNDFQKGDIAEGYSVSREKKESFPLTVTSAQKNPTAFYLCASRTSGNTGELFFGEGSRLTVL.

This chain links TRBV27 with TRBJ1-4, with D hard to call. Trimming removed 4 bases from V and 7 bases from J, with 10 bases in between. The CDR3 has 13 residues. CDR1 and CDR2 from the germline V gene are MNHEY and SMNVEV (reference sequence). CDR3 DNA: TGTGCCAGCAGTTCAGAATTTCGTGAAAAACTGTTTTTT. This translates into CASSSEFREKLFF.

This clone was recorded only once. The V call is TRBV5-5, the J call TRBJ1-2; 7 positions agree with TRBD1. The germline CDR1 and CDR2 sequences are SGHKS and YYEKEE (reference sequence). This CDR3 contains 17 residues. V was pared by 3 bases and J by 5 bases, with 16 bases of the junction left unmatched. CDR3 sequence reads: CASSSGGQIRRAYGYTF. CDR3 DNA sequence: TGTGCCAGCAGCTCTGGGGGACAGATCAGACGGGCTTATGGCTACACCTTC.

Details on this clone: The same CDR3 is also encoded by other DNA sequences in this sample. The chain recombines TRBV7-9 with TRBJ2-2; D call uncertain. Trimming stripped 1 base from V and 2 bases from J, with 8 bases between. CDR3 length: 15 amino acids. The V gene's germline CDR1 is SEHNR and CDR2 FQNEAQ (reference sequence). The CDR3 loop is CASSLVVGNTGELFF. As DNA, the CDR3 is TGTGCCAGCAGCTTAGTAGTGGGAAACACCGGGGAGCTGTTTTTT.

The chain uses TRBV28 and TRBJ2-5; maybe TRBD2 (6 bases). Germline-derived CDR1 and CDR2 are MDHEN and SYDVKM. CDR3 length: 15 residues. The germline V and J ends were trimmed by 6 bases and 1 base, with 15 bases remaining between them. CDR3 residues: CASSLDGDFQETQYF. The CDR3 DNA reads TGTGCCAGCAGCCTCGACGGGGACTTCCAAGAGACCCAGTACTTC.

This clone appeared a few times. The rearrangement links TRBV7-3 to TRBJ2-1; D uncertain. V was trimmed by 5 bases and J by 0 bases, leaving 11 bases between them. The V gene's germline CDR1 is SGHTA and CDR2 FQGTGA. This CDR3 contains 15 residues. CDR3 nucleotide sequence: TGTGCCAGCAGCCCTTCCTACTCCTCCTACAATGAGCAGTTCTTC. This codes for CASSPSYSSYNEQFF.

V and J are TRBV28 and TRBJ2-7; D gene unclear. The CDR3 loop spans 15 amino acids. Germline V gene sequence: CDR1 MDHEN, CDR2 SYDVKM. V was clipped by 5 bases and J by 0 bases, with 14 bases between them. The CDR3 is CASSPPWESSYEQYF. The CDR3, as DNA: TGTGCCAGCAGTCCCCCATGGGAAAGCTCCTACGAGCAGTACTTC.

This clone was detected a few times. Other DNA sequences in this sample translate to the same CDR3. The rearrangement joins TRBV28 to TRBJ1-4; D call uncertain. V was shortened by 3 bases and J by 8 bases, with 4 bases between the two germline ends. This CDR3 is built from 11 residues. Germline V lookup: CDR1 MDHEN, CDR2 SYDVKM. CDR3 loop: CASSLFEKLFF. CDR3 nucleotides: TGTGCCAGCAGTTTGTTCGAAAAACTGTTTTTT.

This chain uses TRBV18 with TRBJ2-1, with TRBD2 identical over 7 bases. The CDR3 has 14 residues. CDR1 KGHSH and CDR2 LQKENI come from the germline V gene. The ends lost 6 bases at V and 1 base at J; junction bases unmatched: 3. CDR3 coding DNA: TGTGCCAGCTCCTCGCGGGAGTCCTACAATGAGCAGTTCTTC. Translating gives CASSSRESYNEQFF.

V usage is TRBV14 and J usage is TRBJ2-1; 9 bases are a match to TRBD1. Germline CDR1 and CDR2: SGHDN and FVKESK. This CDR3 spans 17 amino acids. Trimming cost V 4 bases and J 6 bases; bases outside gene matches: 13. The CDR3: CASSLVPGQGIFNEQFF. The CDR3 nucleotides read TGTGCCAGCAGCCTAGTCCCGGGACAGGGAATCTTCAATGAGCAGTTCTTC.

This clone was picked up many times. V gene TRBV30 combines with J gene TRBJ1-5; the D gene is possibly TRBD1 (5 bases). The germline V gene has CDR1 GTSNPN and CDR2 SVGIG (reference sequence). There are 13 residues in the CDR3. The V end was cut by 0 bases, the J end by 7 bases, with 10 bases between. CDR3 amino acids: CAWSVSAGQPQHF. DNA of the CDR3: TGTGCCTGGAGTGTATCGGCAGGGCAGCCCCAGCATTTT.

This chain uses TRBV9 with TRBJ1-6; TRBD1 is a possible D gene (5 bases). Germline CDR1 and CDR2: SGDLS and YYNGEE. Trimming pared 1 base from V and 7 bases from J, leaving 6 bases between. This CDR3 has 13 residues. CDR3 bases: TGTGCCAGCAGCGTATGGGGGAATTCACCCCTCCACTTT. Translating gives CASSVWGNSPLHF. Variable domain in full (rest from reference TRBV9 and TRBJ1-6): DSGVTQTPKHLITATGQRVTLRCSPRSGDLSVYWYQQSLDQGLQFLIQYYNGEERAKGNILERFSAQQFPDLHSELNLSSLELGDSALYFCASSVWGNSPLHFGNGTRLTVT.